The 26 T cell receptor beta chains below were found in one sample sequenced in a study of blood T cells in healthy people across ages. The use of a sample-barcoded 5' primer and a J-beta primer mix characterized a second PCR of roughly 7 to 12 cycles. MiXCR, run by TCRdb on the 5' RACE reads, gives a single entry per CDR3 protein. The sample lists roughly 730,000 distinct CDR3 sequences, approximately 60% occurring once. Material: blood. The receptors derive from a man aged 40-55 years in good health.

The CDR3 sequence: CASSPIQGAANYEQYF. Written as DNA, the CDR3 is TGTGCCAGCAGTCCCATCCAAGGGGCGGCGAACTACGAGCAGTACTTC. V gene TRBV27 combines with J gene TRBJ2-7, with D possibly TRBD1 on 5 matching bases. The CDR3 length is 16 residues. In germline, CDR1 is MNHEY, CDR2 SMNVEV (reference sequence). Trimming shortened V by 5 bases and J by 3 bases, and 20 bases separated the two germline ends.

This clonotype was seen a few times. The chain employs TRBV6-5 and TRBJ2-5, with D perhaps matching TRBD1 or TRBD2 (5 bases each). This CDR3 contains 15 residues. The germline CDR1 and CDR2 sequences are MNHEY and SVGAGI. V was trimmed by 1 base and J by 2 bases, leaving 11 bases between them. CDR3 protein: CASSYLGPTQETQYF. As DNA, the CDR3 is TGTGCCAGCAGTTACTTGGGACCCACACAAGAGACCCAGTACTTC.

V is TRBV28 and J is TRBJ1-1, with 7 nucleotides matching TRBD1. The CDR3 is 14 residues long. Germline values: CDR1 MDHEN, CDR2 SYDVKM. Losses at the gene ends were 2 bases for V and 3 bases for J; bases not matched to a gene: 3. The CDR3 DNA is TGTGCCAGCAGTTTACCGGGACAGCACACTGAAGCTTTCTTT. It encodes CASSLPGQHTEAFF.

The chain joins TRBV5-1 to TRBJ1-2; 7 bases line up with TRBD1. The germline V gene encodes CDR1 SGHRS and CDR2 YFSETQ. V dropped 0 bases and J dropped 4; count of bases not matched to a gene: 12. The CDR3 spans 17 residues. CDR3 DNA sequence: TGCGCCAGCAGCTTGGCTCTTACAGGGGTCGGAAGCTATGGCTACACCTTC. Encoded protein: CASSLALTGVGSYGYTF. The whole variable domain, filled in from reference TRBV5-1 and TRBJ1-2, reads KAGVTQTPRYLIKTRGQQVTLSCSPISGHRSVSWYQQTPGQGLQFLFEYFSETQRNKGNFPGRFSGRQFSNSRSEMNVSTLELGDSALYLCASSLALTGVGSYGYTFGSGTRLTVV.

The CDR3 coding sequence is TGTGCCAGCAGTTACCCTCAGGCGCCGTATGGCTACACCTTC. Translating gives CASSYPQAPYGYTF. J is TRBJ1-2 and V is TRBV6-2 or TRBV6-3, with D hard to call. This CDR3 comprises 14 residues. The germline V and J ends were trimmed by 2 bases and 5 bases, with 12 bases remaining between them. CDR1 and CDR2 from the germline V gene are MNHEY and SVGEGT.

This clonotype showed up just a few times. The chain carries TRBV24-1 and TRBJ2-5, with 11 bases matching TRBD2. V was clipped by 5 bases and J by 1 base; unmatched bases: 5. The CDR3 length is 16 residues. Germline lookup yields CDR1 KGHDR and CDR2 SFDVKD. The CDR3 coding sequence is TGTGCCACCAGTGGAGGGACTAGCGGTTTCCAAGAGACCCAGTACTTC. Its protein product is CATSGGTSGFQETQYF.

This clonotype was counted between two and nine times. This chain joins TRBV29-1 and TRBJ2-5; D is ambiguous. The V end was cut by 3 bases, the J end by 4 bases, with 12 bases between. The length of the CDR3 is 13 residues. Germline lookup yields CDR1 SQVTM and CDR2 ANQGSEA. As DNA, the CDR3 is TGCAGCGTTGATAGGCAGTTTGGAGAGACCCAGTACTTC. Translation: CSVDRQFGETQYF.

Only a few counts were recorded for this clonotype. The rearrangement uses TRBV6-1 and TRBJ2-4, with 7 bases that match TRBD1. Trimming at V came to 0 bases and at J to 8 bases, leaving 4 bases not matched to a gene. The CDR3 has 14 residues. Germline CDR1 reads MNHNS; CDR2 reads SASEGT. In nucleotides, the CDR3 is TGTGCCAGCAGTGAAGCACAGGGGCAGCACATTCAGTACTTC. Translating gives CASSEAQGQHIQYF.

The chain employs TRBV12-3 or TRBV12-4 and TRBJ2-1; 7 positions agree with TRBD1. Trimming at V came to 5 bases and at J to 4 bases, leaving 8 bases not matched to a gene. The CDR3 totals 15 residues. This CDR3 is CASSNRQGSYNEQFF. Here the CDR3 DNA reads TGTGCCAGCAGTAACCGACAGGGATCATACAATGAGCAGTTCTTC.

The chain combines TRBV10-3 with TRBJ2-3, with unresolved D. CDR1 is ENHRY and CDR2 is SYGVKD in the germline V gene. Trimming cost V 5 bases and J 2 bases, with 14 bases left between them. The CDR3 loop spans 15 amino acids. The CDR3 DNA reads as TGTGCCATCAGTCAAGGAGATCCGAACACAGATACGCAGTATTTT. It codes for CAISQGDPNTDTQYF.

This sequence joins TRBV7-2 and TRBJ2-3, with 7 bases identical to TRBD1. CDR3 size: 16 residues. The V segment lost 0 bases and the J segment 3 bases; nucleotides outside the gene matches: 6. CDR1 and CDR2 (germline): SGHTA, FQGNSA. The CDR3, as DNA: TGTGCCAGCAGCTTAGCCATAGGACAGGTTACAGATACGCAGTATTTT. The encoded protein is CASSLAIGQVTDTQYF.

This clonotype was recorded a few times. The chain joins TRBV7-8 to TRBJ2-7; TRBD2 is a possible D gene (6 bases). Germline lookup yields CDR1 SGHVS and CDR2 FQNEAQ. V lost 5 bases and J 1 base, leaving 9 bases between the germline ends. This CDR3 is built from 13 residues. CDR3 residues: CASSKGLSYEQYF. The CDR3 DNA follows: TGTGCCAGCAGCAAGGGACTGTCCTACGAGCAGTACTTC.

This rearrangement joins TRBV6-1 to TRBJ2-5; 9 positions match TRBD1. V gave up 11 bases and J gave up 1 base; unmatched junction bases: 11. This CDR3 has 15 amino acids. Germline V gene sequence: CDR1 MNHNS, CDR2 SASEGT. The CDR3 nucleotides read TGTGCCGGATCGCCGGGACAGGGCCTCCAAGAGACCCAGTACTTC. Protein: CAGSPGQGLQETQYF.

This clonotype was picked up a small number of times. V gene TRBV12-3 or TRBV12-4 combines with J gene TRBJ2-6; possible D gene TRBD2, 6 bases. The CDR3 spans 18 residues. V lost 6 bases and J 3 bases, leaving 21 bases between the germline ends. Here the CDR3 DNA reads TGTGCCAGCAGCAAGTCGTTGGGAGGTGTTGATGGGGCCAACGTCCTGACTTTC. Protein product: CASSKSLGGVDGANVLTF.

The chain joins TRBV20-1 to TRBJ2-7; 10 bases fit TRBD1. The CDR3 spans 14 residues. V gave up 5 bases and J gave up 1 base; unmatched junction bases: 5. Germline assignment: CDR1 DFQATT and CDR2 SNEGSKA (reference sequence). As DNA, the CDR3 is TGCAGTGCTCTATGGACAGGGGGGTCCTACGAGCAGTACTTC. Translated, it gives CSALWTGGSYEQYF.

The chain recombines TRBV5-1 with TRBJ2-4; tentatively, D is TRBD2 (6 bases). CDR1 and CDR2 from the germline V gene are SGHRS and YFSETQ. This CDR3 is 11 amino acids long. Trimming took 0 bases from V and 13 from J, leaving 8 bases between them. CDR3 protein: CASSLERGQYF. The DNA for the CDR3 is TGCGCCAGCAGCTTGGAACGGGGGCAGTACTTC.

This clonotype has a count of ten or more. The rearrangement joins TRBV13 to TRBJ2-5; the match to TRBD1 covers 7 bases. The CDR3 runs to 14 residues. J was trimmed by 2 bases and V by 4 bases; bases with no gene match: 4. Germline CDR1 reads PRHDT; CDR2 reads FYEKMQ (reference sequence). CDR3 sequence: CASSWTGQQETQYF. The CDR3 DNA follows: TGTGCCAGCAGCTGGACAGGACAACAAGAGACCCAGTACTTC.

The rearrangement links TRBV5-5 to TRBJ2-3; 10 bases fit TRBD1. V dropped 4 bases and J dropped 0; count of bases not matched to a gene: 11. The germline V gene has CDR1 SGHKS and CDR2 YYEKEE (reference sequence). This CDR3 contains 18 residues. The CDR3 spells CASSPPRDRGSSTDTQYF. CDR3 nucleotide sequence: TGTGCCAGCAGCCCCCCCCGGGACAGGGGATCTAGCACAGATACGCAGTATTTT.

About this clonotype: A read error may produce the germline difference seen at one junction end. The CDR3, as DNA: TGTGCCAGCAGTTACCGGTACGAAATCTCCTACGGGCAGTACTTC. It translates to CASSYRYEISYGQYF. The rearrangement links TRBV6-2 or TRBV6-3 to TRBJ2-7, with D uncertain. Germline V gives CDR1 MNHEY, CDR2 SVGEGT. CDR3 size: 15 residues.

This clonotype was recorded a few times. The rearrangement links TRBV12-3 or TRBV12-4 to TRBJ2-3; D may correspond to TRBD1 or TRBD2 (6 bases each). The CDR3 runs 15 residues. V dropped 6 bases and J dropped 2 bases, with 15 bases sitting between them. The CDR3 DNA is TGTGCCAGCAGCCTACAAGGGGGGACCACAGATACGCAGTATTTT. Protein product: CASSLQGGTTDTQYF.

The chain is built from TRBV29-1 and TRBJ2-7; D not resolved. The CDR3 contains 12 residues. The V end was cut by 7 bases, the J end by 0 bases, with 10 bases between. The germline CDR1 and CDR2 sequences are SQVTM and ANQGSEA. The CDR3 spells CSASDGSYEQYF. CDR3 DNA: TGCAGCGCATCGGACGGCTCCTACGAGCAGTACTTC.

This clonotype occurred a few times. The J gene is TRBJ2-6, the V gene TRBV5-6, with no clear D. In germline, CDR1 is SGHDT, CDR2 YYEEEE. Deletions cut 7 bases from V and 0 bases from J, with 11 bases between. CDR3 length equals 15 residues. The CDR3 DNA is TGTGCCAGCGTCCTTTTTACCTCTGGGGCCAACGTCCTGACTTTC. Translated, it gives CASVLFTSGANVLTF.

This clonotype was counted between two and nine times. The chain uses TRBV10-3 and TRBJ2-5; tentative D call: TRBD2 (6 bases). The DNA end is more similar to TRBJ2-7, so the J call may be wrong. The CDR3 is made up of 16 amino acids. Germline V CDR1 and CDR2: ENHRY, SYGVKD. Here the CDR3 reads CAIIATTEGCWYEQYF. CDR3 nucleotide sequence: TGTGCCATCATCGCAACCACGGAGGGATGCTGGTACGAGCAGTACTTC.

The V and J genes are TRBV4-1 and TRBJ2-3; D perhaps matches TRBD2 (6 bases). Germline values: CDR1 MGHRA, CDR2 YSYEKL. V was cut by 0 bases and J by 2 bases, with 9 bases left in between. The CDR3 runs 15 residues. CDR3 coding DNA: TGCGCCAGCAGCCAAGAGCAGCGGGCCACAGATACGCAGTATTTT. Its protein is CASSQEQRATDTQYF.

V gene TRBV6-5 combines with J gene TRBJ2-1, with D possibly matching TRBD1 (5 bases). The germline gives CDR1 MNHEY, CDR2 SVGAGI. This CDR3 has 15 residues. V lost 2 bases to trimming and J lost 1 base, with 9 bases between them. Here the CDR3 DNA reads TGTGCCAGCAGTTACCTCCAGGGTTCCTACAATGAGCAGTTCTTC. Its translation is CASSYLQGSYNEQFF.

In this sample, this clonotype turned up a few times. The V and J genes are TRBV18 and TRBJ2-6, with a possible D match to TRBD1 (6 bases). V was trimmed by 3 bases and J by 0 bases, leaving 15 bases between them. The germline V gene has CDR1 KGHSH and CDR2 LQKENI. CDR3 length: 18 residues. CDR3 in amino acids: CASSPVAGTSSGANVLTF. The CDR3 DNA follows: TGTGCCAGCTCACCGGTAGCAGGGACAAGCTCTGGGGCCAACGTCCTGACTTTC.